This T cell receptor beta chain was identified during a study of T cell changes during pregnancy in multiple sclerosis. The protocol was immunoSEQ multiplex PCR, while the TCRdb copy is restricted to in-frame clones and leaves out a portion. The sample shows under 75,000 clones, more than 85% of them seen only once. The germline V gene has CDR1 SEHNR and CDR2 FQNEAQ (reference sequence). The CDR3 runs to 12 residues. Trimming took off 2 bases at V and 15 bases at J, with 14 bases between the two ends. The input for sequencing was peripheral blood, taken in the third trimester of pregnancy. V is TRBV7-9 and J is TRBJ2-1; D uncertain. The receptor was isolated from a female donor in good health, enrolled as a control in a pregnancy study. The CDR3 protein is CASSLNDLPGFF. In nucleotides, the CDR3 is TGTGCCAGCAGCTTAAACGACCTCCCGGGGTTCTTC.